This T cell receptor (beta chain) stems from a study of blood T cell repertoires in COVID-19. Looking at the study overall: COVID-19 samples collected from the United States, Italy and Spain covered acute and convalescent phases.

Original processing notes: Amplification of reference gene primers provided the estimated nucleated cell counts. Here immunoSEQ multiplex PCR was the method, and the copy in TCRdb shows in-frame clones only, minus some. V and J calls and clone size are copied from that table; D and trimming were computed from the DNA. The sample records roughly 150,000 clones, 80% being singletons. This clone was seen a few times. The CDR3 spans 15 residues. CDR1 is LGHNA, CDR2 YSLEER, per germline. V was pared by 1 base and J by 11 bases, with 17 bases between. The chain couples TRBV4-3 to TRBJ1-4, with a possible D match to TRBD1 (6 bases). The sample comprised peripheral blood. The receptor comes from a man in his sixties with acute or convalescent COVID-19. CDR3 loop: CASSQGKQGGGKLFF. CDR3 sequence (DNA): TGCGCCAGCAGCCAAGGAAAACAGGGTGGCGGGAAACTGTTTTTT.